Listed below are T cell receptor beta chains from one sample, sequenced in a study of cytomegalovirus exposure and HLA in healthy donors. Clones were read by immunoSEQ multiplex PCR, and TCRdb kept only the in-frame ones, dropping some. The sample yields 150,000 to 200,000 clones, approximately 85% seen once. The source material was PBMCs. These receptors all come from a man aged 18 to 30 in good health and CMV-seronegative. Each CDR3 is given with its conserved first and last residue. Each record gives: clone size, J gene, D gene, V gene, CDR3 protein, CDR3 DNA. D genes are given only for firm matches. The size entry is marked missing in some rows and otherwise reads once, few, many or a size class.

size: NA; J: TRBJ2-1; D: NA; V: TRBV4-1; CDR3: CASSQERGGEQFF; DNA: TGCGCCAGCAGCCAAGAGAGGGGGGGTGAGCAGTTCTTC
size: NA; J: TRBJ2-1; D: TRBD1; V: TRBV30; CDR3: CAWSLTGGYNEQFF; DNA: TGTGCCTGGAGCTTGACAGGGGGGTACAATGAGCAGTTCTTC
size: few; J: TRBJ2-1; D: NA; V: TRBV7-2; CDR3: CASSLAQGNPYTNEQFF; DNA: TGTGCCAGCAGCTTAGCGCAGGGGAACCCCTACACGAATGAGCAGTTCTTC
size: once; J: TRBJ2-6; D: NA; V: TRBV4-3; CDR3: CASSPQGIAGANVLTF; DNA: TGCGCCAGCAGCCCGCAGGGAATCGCTGGGGCCAACGTCCTGACTTTC
size: NA; J: TRBJ2-5; D: NA; V: TRBV7-8; CDR3: CASSSLMVIARETQYF; DNA: TGTGCCAGCAGCTCCCTCATGGTGATAGCGCGGGAGACCCAGTACTTC
size: NA; J: TRBJ1-2; D: TRBD1; V: TRBV5-4; CDR3: CASSSFGTGVGYGYTF; DNA: TGTGCCAGCAGCTCTTTCGGGACAGGAGTAGGGTATGGCTACACCTTC
size: once; J: TRBJ1-1; D: TRBD1; V: TRBV28; CDR3: CASPVGRGRSTEAFF; DNA: TGTGCCAGCCCTGTGGGCAGGGGGAGGAGTACTGAAGCTTTCTTT
size: NA; J: TRBJ2-3; D: TRBD2; V: TRBV5-1; CDR3: CASSLGLAGSTDTQYF; DNA: TGCGCCAGCAGCCTCGGCCTAGCGGGGAGCACAGATACGCAGTATTTT
size: NA; J: TRBJ1-1; D: TRBD1; V: TRBV28; CDR3: CASSQPSTGRFEAFF; DNA: TGTGCCAGCAGTCAACCCTCGACAGGGAGATTTGAAGCTTTCTTT
size: NA; J: TRBJ2-7; D: TRBD1; V: TRBV5-1; CDR3: CASSLGPGQVFEQYF; DNA: TGCGCCAGCAGCTTGGGTCCGGGACAGGTCTTCGAGCAGTACTTC
size: few; J: TRBJ1-1; D: NA; V: TRBV19; CDR3: CASSLAARANTEAFF; DNA: TGTGCCAGTAGTCTCGCGGCCAGGGCGAACACTGAAGCTTTCTTT
size: NA; J: TRBJ1-1; D: NA; V: TRBV6-5; CDR3: CASSTYGRNTEAFF; DNA: TGTGCCAGCAGTACTTACGGTCGGAACACTGAAGCTTTCTTT
size: NA; J: TRBJ2-3; D: NA; V: TRBV9; CDR3: CASSVRGTTTSTDTQYF; DNA: TGTGCCAGCAGCGTTCGTGGGACAACCACCAGCACAGATACGCAGTATTTT